This T cell receptor beta chain was found in a study of molecular identifiers for immune sequencing clone quantification (dated by TCRdb to 2017 to 2018). Looking at the study overall: In a replicate experiment, RNA from 20,000 or 100,000 naive CD8 T cells was split into five aliquots, four of which were sequenced. This methods study benchmarked molecular-identifier clustering-based TCR repertoire sequencing (MIDCIRS) and TCR RNA copy counting, using CD8 T cells to do so.

As encoded in the germline V gene, CDR1 is SGHNT while CDR2 is YENEEA. After removal of 5 bases from V and 10 bases from J, the junction retains 17 bases not matched to a gene. The CDR3 spans 17 residues, from the cysteine through the phenylalanine. Of the read, only the CDR3 DNA is kept; its 51 bases are in frame from base 1. The library was prepared using PCR. The sequencer was an Illumina HiSeq 4000. Preparation of bulk TCR libraries followed a previously described approach, with the TCR primers listed in Table S5. Purification of total RNA was performed with the Qiagen AllPrep DNA/RNA kit. Reads from multiple sequencing runs of the same library were pooled before analysis. On the authors' methods: Reads were retained only if their TCR constant sequence matched exactly, and those retained reads were trimmed to 150 nt and grouped according to their 12-nt molecular barcodes. Within each barcode group, reads were sub-clustered at a 15% Levenshtein threshold, and quality-weighted consensus sequences were built per RNA molecule. Non-functional sequences were filtered out, along with any lower-count sequence sitting one edit away from another sequence. On the basis of fitting two negative binomial distributions, barcode sub-clusters with fewer than 20% of the maximum read count were discarded. The public reads were run again by TCRdb, first through fastp at Q25 and then through MiXCR, and only productive beta chains were kept. For every CDR3 protein sequence, its rows merge into one entry that carries the most common genes and DNA. V and J calls and clone size were set by TCRdb, not the authors. The sample table lists approximately 59,000 distinct CDR3 sequences, approximately 18% of them with a count of one. Together, the top ten hold roughly 1.4% of the sample.

This clonotype has ten or more counts. Its binding antigen is unknown. No qualities accompany the bases; no much larger clone lies one base away. On the study overall, not on this receptor specifically: When barcode sub-clustering was not used, chimeric consensus sequences inflated TCR diversity, with chimeras reaching as high as 47%. Clones above 20 RNA copies held over 97% of molecules in CMV-specific effector cells but under 1% in naive cells. The naive libraries included spiked-in Jurkat TCR RNA (approximately 11 copies' worth), and this RNA is not part of the donor repertoire. Modeling indicated approximately 3 TCR RNA copies recovered per cell, compared with roughly 10 by digital PCR, which implies a capture efficiency of approximately 31%. Highly expanded clone sizes could be underestimated because identical TCR molecules may share a barcode. Spiked-in Jurkat TCR RNA equivalent to a single cell was reported to be detectable even among over 800,000 naive CD8 T cells.

Libraries of naive CD8 T cells were built from around 20,000 to 1,000,000 sorted cells, with 10%, 30% or 50% of the purified RNA used. On a BD FACSAria II, naive CD8 T cells were FACS-sorted as CD8+CD4-CCR7+CD45RA+ and collected into RLT Plus buffer. To test detection sensitivity, Jurkat RNA equivalent to about ten TCR copies was spiked into samples of about 20,000-1,100,000 naive CD8 T cells. CD8 T cells were enriched with RosetteSep CD8+ T Cell Enrichment Cocktail and Ficoll-Paque, followed by ACK red cell lysis. The clonotype comes from a human donor in good health. Some libraries in this study had Jurkat cell RNA spiked in. The chain is made from TRBV11-3 and TRBJ1-6, with 7 bases aligning to TRBD1. The source material was naive CD8+ T cells from blood, with Jurkat cell RNA spiked in. The meaning of the sample's cell subset or site label: FACS-sorted CD8+CD4-CCR7+CD45RA+ naive T cells. The CDR3 region has the sequence CASSPKQGFGRQSPLHF. The DNA is as follows: TGTGCCAGCAGCCCAAAACAGGGGTTCGGGCGCCAATCACCCCTCCACTTT.